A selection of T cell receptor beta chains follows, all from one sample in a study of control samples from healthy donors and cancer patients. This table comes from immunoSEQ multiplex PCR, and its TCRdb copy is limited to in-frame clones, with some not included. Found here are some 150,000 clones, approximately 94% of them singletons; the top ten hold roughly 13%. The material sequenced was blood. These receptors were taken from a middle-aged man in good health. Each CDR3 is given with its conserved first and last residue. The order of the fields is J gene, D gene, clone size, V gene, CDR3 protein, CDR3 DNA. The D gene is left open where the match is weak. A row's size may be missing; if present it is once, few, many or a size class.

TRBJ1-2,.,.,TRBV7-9,CASSLHEGYTF,TGTGCCAGCAGCCTCCACGAGGGCTACACCTTC
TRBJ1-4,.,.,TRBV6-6,CASSYLGPSNEKLFF,TGTGCCAGCAGTTATTTGGGACCCAGTAATGAAAAACTGTTTTTT
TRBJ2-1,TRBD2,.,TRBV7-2,CASSSGTSGGAYNEQFF,TGTGCCAGCAGCTCCGGGACTAGCGGGGGGGCTTACAATGAGCAGTTCTTC
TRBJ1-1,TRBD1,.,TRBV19,CASSITWDRNANTEAFF,TGTGCCAGTAGTATTACGTGGGACAGAAACGCGAACACTGAAGCTTTCTTT
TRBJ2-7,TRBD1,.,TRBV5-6,CASSSGTARGYEQYF,TGTGCCAGCAGCTCAGGGACAGCGAGAGGCTACGAGCAGTACTTC
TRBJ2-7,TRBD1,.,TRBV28,CASSISGTAYEQYF,TGTGCCAGCAGTATCTCCGGGACAGCCTACGAGCAGTACTTC
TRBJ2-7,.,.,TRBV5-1,CASSLSDGSYEQYF,TGCGCCAGCAGCTTGTCGGACGGCAGCTACGAGCAGTACTTC
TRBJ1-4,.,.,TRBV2,CASRSNSNEKLFF,TGTGCCAGCAGGAGTAACAGTAATGAAAAACTGTTTTTT
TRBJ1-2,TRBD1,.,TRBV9,CASSVATGAGYGYTF,TGTGCCAGCAGCGTGGCAACAGGGGCGGGCTATGGCTACACCTTC
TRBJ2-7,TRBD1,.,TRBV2,CASSDRGYEQYF,TGTGCCAGCAGCGACAGGGGGTACGAGCAGTACTTC
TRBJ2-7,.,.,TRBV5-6,CASSLGQATYEQYF,TGTGCCAGCAGCTTGGGACAGGCAACCTACGAGCAGTACTTC
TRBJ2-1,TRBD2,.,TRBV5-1,CASSLGSSGNEQFF,TGCGCCAGCAGCTTGGGGTCTAGCGGGAATGAGCAGTTCTTC
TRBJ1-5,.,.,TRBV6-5,CASSYGQVGGNQPQHF,TGTGCCAGCAGTTACGGGCAGGTCGGGGGCAATCAGCCCCAGCATTTT
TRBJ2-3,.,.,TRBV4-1,CASSQEERQVSTDTQYF,TGCGCCAGCAGCCAAGAGGAGCGACAGGTTAGCACAGATACGCAGTATTTT
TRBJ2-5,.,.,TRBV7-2,CASSLPQGGETQYF,TGTGCCAGCAGCCTCCCCCAGGGGGGAGAGACCCAGTACTTC
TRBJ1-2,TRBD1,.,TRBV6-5,CASTLGTGGNYGYTF,TGTGCCAGCACCCTAGGGACAGGGGGCAACTATGGCTACACCTTC
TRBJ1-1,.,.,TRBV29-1,CSVVGPTEAFF,TGCAGCGTTGTAGGGCCCACTGAAGCTTTCTTT
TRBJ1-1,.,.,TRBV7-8,CASSLDSGGGTEAFF,TGTGCCAGCAGCTTGGATTCGGGGGGAGGCACTGAAGCTTTCTTT
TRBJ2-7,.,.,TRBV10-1,CASSDPGQVMQYF,TGCGCCAGCAGTGACCCGGGGCAAGTTATGCAGTACTTC
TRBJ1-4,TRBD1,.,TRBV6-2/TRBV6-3,CASSYSIFGQAQERKLFF,TGTGCCAGCAGTTACTCGATATTCGGACAGGCCCAGGAGCGGAAACTGTTTTTT
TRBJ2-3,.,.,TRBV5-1,CASSLSGLTDTQYF,TGCGCCAGCAGCTTGAGTGGGTTGACAGATACGCAGTATTTT
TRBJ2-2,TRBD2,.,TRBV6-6,CASSPRGPSGMGPLSLGELFF,TGTGCCAGCAGCCCCAGGGGCCCTAGCGGGATGGGGCCTCTCTCCCTCGGGGAGCTGTTTTTT
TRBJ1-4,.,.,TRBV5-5,CASSPDGGPGEKLFF,TGTGCCAGCAGCCCAGATGGGGGGCCCGGGGAAAAACTGTTTTTT
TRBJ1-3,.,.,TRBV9,CASSVESSGNTIYF,TGTGCCAGCAGCGTGGAGAGCTCTGGAAACACCATATATTTT
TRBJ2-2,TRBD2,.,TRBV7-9,CASSYIGLANTGELFF,TGTGCCAGCAGTTACATAGGACTAGCGAACACCGGGGAGCTGTTTTTT
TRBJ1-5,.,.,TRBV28,CASSFSADQPQHF,TGTGCCAGCAGTTTTTCGGCTGATCAGCCCCAGCATTTT
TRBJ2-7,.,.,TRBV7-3,CASSLIGGTEQYF,TGTGCCAGCAGCTTAATTGGAGGGACCGAGCAGTACTTC
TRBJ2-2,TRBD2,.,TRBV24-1,CATSDRSGETGELFF,TGTGCCACCAGTGATCGAAGCGGGGAAACCGGGGAGCTGTTTTTT
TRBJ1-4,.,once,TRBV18,CASSLDEKLFF,TGTGCCAGCTCACTTGATGAAAAACTGTTTTTT
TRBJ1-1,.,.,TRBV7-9,CASSLERVGTEAFF,TGTGCCAGCAGCTTAGAACGGGTAGGGACTGAAGCTTTCTTT
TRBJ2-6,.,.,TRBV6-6,CASSNGLSGANVLTF,TGTGCCAGCAGCAACGGACTATCTGGGGCCAACGTCCTGACTTTC
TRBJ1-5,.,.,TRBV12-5,CASGLVLGRGRNQPQHF,TGTGCTAGTGGTTTGGTACTCGGGAGGGGAAGAAATCAGCCCCAGCATTTT
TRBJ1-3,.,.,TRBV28,CASNAGNTIYF,TGTGCCAGCAACGCTGGAAACACCATATATTTT
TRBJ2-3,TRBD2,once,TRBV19,CASSFLAGASTDTQYF,TGTGCCAGTAGTTTTCTAGCGGGTGCTAGCACAGATACGCAGTATTTT
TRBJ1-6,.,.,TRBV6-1,CASSEFRIRPLHF,TGTGCCAGCAGTGAATTTCGGATTAGGCCCCTCCACTTT
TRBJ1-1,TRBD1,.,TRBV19,CASRSRTGPRRNTEAFF,TGTGCCAGTAGATCGAGGACAGGGCCAAGGAGGAACACTGAAGCTTTCTTT
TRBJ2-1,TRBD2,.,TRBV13,CASSFIRTSGGPNHNEQFF,TGTGCCAGCAGCTTTATCAGGACTAGCGGGGGCCCTAATCACAATGAGCAGTTCTTC
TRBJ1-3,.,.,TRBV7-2,CASSKRTGNTIYF,TGTGCCAGCTCTAAGAGGACTGGAAACACCATATATTTT
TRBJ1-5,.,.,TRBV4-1,CASSQDVAAANSNQPQHF,TGCGCCAGCAGCCAAGATGTAGCGGCCGCAAATAGCAATCAGCCCCAGCATTTT
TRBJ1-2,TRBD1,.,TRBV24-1,CATSDADRDGYTF,TGTGCCACCAGTGACGCCGACAGGGACGGCTACACCTTC
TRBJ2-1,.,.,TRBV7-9,CASSRGQDNEQFF,TGTGCCAGCAGCCGGGGACAAGACAATGAGCAGTTCTTC
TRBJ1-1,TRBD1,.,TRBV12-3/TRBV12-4,CASSPGQGKKAFF,TGTGCCAGCAGTCCAGGACAGGGGAAAAAAGCTTTCTTT
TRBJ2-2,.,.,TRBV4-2,CASSQDVGLGRNTGELFF,TGTGCCAGCAGCCAAGATGTTGGGCTAGGTAGGAACACCGGGGAGCTGTTTTTT
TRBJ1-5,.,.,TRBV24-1,CATSDSTEGGYNQPQHF,TGTGCCACCAGTGATTCGACAGAAGGGGGATACAATCAGCCCCAGCATTTT
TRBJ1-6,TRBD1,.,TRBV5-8,CASSLFRTGASPLHF,TGTGCCAGCAGCTTGTTTCGGACAGGGGCCTCACCCCTCCACTTT
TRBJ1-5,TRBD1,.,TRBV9,CASSRGTGVNQPQHF,TGTGCCAGCAGCCGCGGGACAGGGGTCAATCAGCCCCAGCATTTT
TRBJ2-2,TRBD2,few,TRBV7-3,CASSLSLAGNKVPGELFF,TGTGCCAGCAGCTTATCTCTAGCGGGAAATAAAGTCCCCGGGGAGCTGTTTTTT
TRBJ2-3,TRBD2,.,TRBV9,CASSVVGAGGGTDTQYF,TGTGCCAGCAGCGTAGTCGGAGCGGGAGGTGGCACAGATACGCAGTATTTT
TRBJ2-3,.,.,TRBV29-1,CSVELQSFTDTQYF,TGCAGCGTTGAATTACAGAGTTTCACAGATACGCAGTATTTT
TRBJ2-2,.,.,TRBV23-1,CASSLQYRDPPNTGELFF,TGCGCCAGCAGCCTTCAATACCGGGACCCGCCGAACACCGGGGAGCTGTTTTTT
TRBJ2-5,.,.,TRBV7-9,CASSLMVGETQYF,TGTGCCAGCAGCTTAATGGTCGGAGAGACCCAGTACTTC